The rows below give T cell receptor beta chains drawn from one sample of a study of shared clonotypes between healthy human individuals. Here immunoSEQ multiplex PCR was the method, and the copy in TCRdb shows in-frame clones only, minus some. The profile shows 550,000 to 750,000 clones, roughly 95% of them singletons. Specimen: naive CD8+ T cells sorted from blood. These TCRs come from a woman aged 30 to 39 in good health. The CDR3 runs from the conserved cysteine through the conserved F or W.

J gene	V gene	CDR3 protein
TRBJ1-2	TRBV7-9	CASSPVGGAYGYTF
TRBJ1-2	TRBV19	CASPKGWGQGYTF
TRBJ2-1	TRBV9	CASSVGDSGSGWYNEQFF
TRBJ1-3	TRBV10-3	CAISGGFSGNTIYF
TRBJ2-4	TRBV27	CASSLELGDGNIQYF
TRBJ2-7	TRBV7-9	CASSYLAGELRGEQYF
TRBJ1-5	TRBV19	CASSITSYSNQPQHF
TRBJ2-7	TRBV7-7	CASSLAQNYEQYF
TRBJ2-7	TRBV4-1	CASSMAPLYEQYF
TRBJ2-7	TRBV5-1	CASSLGRFYEQYF
TRBJ2-7	TRBV7-8	CASSRDNYEQYF
TRBJ1-1	TRBV5-4	CASSEMGGMNTEAFF
TRBJ2-3	TRBV27	CASSLLGGDTQYF
TRBJ2-3	TRBV6-5	CASSYSLAGGPDTQYF
TRBJ2-7	TRBV29-1	CSVETGKRSYEQYF
TRBJ2-1	TRBV4-1	CASSQDPPAGAYNEQFF
TRBJ1-5	TRBV7-9	CASSSATGAGQPQHF
TRBJ2-3	TRBV27	CASSFVGGTDTQYF
TRBJ1-5	TRBV19	CASSEVQGLSNQPQHF
TRBJ2-4	TRBV9	CASSAGWTSGIGSKNIQYF
TRBJ2-3	TRBV27	CASSFAQGADTQYF
TRBJ2-4	TRBV7-8	CASSLALAGEMMSKNIQYF
TRBJ2-7	TRBV29-1	CSVAESSYEQYF
TRBJ1-5	TRBV27	CASSRDTIQPQHF
TRBJ1-2	TRBV29-1	CSVEPQDYGYTF